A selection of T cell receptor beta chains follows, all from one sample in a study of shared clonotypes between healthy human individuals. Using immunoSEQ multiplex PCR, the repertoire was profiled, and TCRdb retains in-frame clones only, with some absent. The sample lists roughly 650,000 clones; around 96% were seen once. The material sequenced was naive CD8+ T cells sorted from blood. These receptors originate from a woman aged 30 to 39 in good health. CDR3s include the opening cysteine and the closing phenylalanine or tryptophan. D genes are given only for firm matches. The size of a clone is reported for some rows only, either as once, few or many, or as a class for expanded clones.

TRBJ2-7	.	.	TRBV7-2	CASSLVSDGAYEQYF	TGTGCCAGCAGCTTAGTTTCCGACGGAGCCTACGAGCAGTACTTC
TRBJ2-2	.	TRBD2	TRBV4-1	CASSQELREGSGELFF	TGCGCCAGCAGCCAAGAGTTGCGGGAGGGGTCCGGGGAGCTGTTTTTT
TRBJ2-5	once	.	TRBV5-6	CASTHGRAGETQYF	TGTGCCAGCACCCACGGAAGGGCGGGAGAGACCCAGTACTTC
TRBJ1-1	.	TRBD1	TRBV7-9	CASSRKTGDVTEAFF	TGTGCCAGCAGTCGTAAGACAGGGGACGTCACTGAAGCTTTCTTT
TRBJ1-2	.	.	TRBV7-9	CASSLDPYGYTF	TGTGCCAGCAGCTTGGATCCCTATGGCTACACCTTC
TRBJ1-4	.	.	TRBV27	CASSATGANEKLFF	TGTGCCAGCAGTGCGACAGGAGCTAATGAAAAACTGTTTTTT
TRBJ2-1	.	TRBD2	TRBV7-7	CASSLAGTSSYNEQFF	TGTGCCAGCAGCTTAGCGGGGACTAGCTCCTACAATGAGCAGTTCTTC
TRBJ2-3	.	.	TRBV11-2	CASSWQGDTQYF	TGTGCCAGCAGCTGGCAAGGGGATACGCAGTATTTT
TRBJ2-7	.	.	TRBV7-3	CASSLTLGSEQYF	TGTGCCAGCAGCTTAACCCTCGGGAGCGAGCAGTACTTC
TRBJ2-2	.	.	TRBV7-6	CASSPLATGELFF	TGTGCCAGCAGCCCACTTGCCACCGGGGAGCTGTTTTTT
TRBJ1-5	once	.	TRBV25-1	CASSLAGPGQPQHF	TGTGCCAGCAGCCTCGCAGGGCCCGGCCAGCCCCAGCATTTT
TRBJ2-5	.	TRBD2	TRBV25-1	CASSGPGEGWASQETQYF	TGTGCCAGCAGTGGTCCGGGGGAGGGTTGGGCTAGTCAAGAGACCCAGTACTTC
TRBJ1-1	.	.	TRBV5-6	CASSLRYKLPNTEAFF	TGTGCCAGCAGCTTGCGGTACAAGTTACCGAACACTGAAGCTTTCTTT
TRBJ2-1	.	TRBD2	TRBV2	CASSARLAGEYPYNEQFF	TGTGCCAGCAGTGCGCGGCTAGCGGGAGAGTACCCCTACAATGAGCAGTTCTTC
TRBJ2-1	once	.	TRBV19	CASSPLGQDGYNEQFF	TGTGCCAGTAGCCCCCTGGGACAAGACGGCTACAATGAGCAGTTCTTC
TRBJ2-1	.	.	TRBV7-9	CASSLYISSYNEQFF	TGTGCCAGCAGCCTCTACATAAGCTCCTACAATGAGCAGTTCTTC
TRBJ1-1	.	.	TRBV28	CASSFGGMMNTEAFF	TGTGCCAGCAGTTTCGGGGGGATGATGAACACTGAAGCTTTCTTT
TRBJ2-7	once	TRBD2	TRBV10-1	CASSESLAGKTYEQYF	TGCGCCAGCAGTGAGTCCCTAGCGGGAAAAACCTACGAGCAGTACTTC
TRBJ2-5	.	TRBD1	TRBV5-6	CASSLTGGRETQYF	TGTGCCAGCAGCTTGACAGGGGGCAGGGAGACCCAGTACTTC
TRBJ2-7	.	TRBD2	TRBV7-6	CASSPSGRGSYEQYF	TGTGCCAGCAGCCCCAGCGGGAGGGGCTCCTACGAGCAGTACTTC
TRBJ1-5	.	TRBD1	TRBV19	CASRSDREAISTQHF	TGTGCCAGTAGGTCCGACAGGGAAGCGATCAGTACCCAGCATTTT
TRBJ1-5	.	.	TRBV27	CASRILGGSNQPQHF	TGTGCCAGCAGGATCTTGGGGGGGAGCAATCAGCCCCAGCATTTT
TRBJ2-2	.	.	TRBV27	CASSLGTGTNTGELFF	TGTGCCAGCAGTTTGGGGACTGGTACGAACACCGGGGAGCTGTTTTTT
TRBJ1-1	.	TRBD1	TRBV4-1	CASSYGQGLTEAFF	TGCGCCAGCAGCTACGGACAGGGCTTGACTGAAGCTTTCTTT
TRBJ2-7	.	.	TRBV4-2	CASSQEGFDANYEQYF	TGTGCCAGCAGCCAAGAGGGGTTCGACGCAAACTACGAGCAGTACTTC
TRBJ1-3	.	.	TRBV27	CASKPDPLSGNTIYF	TGTGCCAGCAAACCAGATCCCCTCTCTGGAAACACCATATATTTT
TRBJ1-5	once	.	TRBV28	CASSLYFVIGSNQPQHF	TGTGCCAGCAGTTTATATTTTGTAATTGGTAGCAATCAGCCCCAGCATTTT
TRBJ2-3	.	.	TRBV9	CASSVVGFSTDTQYF	TGTGCCAGCAGCGTAGTAGGGTTTAGCACAGATACGCAGTATTTT
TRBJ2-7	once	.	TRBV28	CASGQGAVYEQYF	TGTGCCAGCGGACAAGGGGCAGTCTACGAGCAGTACTTC
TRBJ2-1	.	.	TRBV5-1	CASSLEPGMGSQFF	TGCGCCAGCAGCTTGGAACCCGGGATGGGCTCTCAGTTCTTC
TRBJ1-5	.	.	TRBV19	CASSITDRVHINANQPQHF	TGTGCCAGTAGTATAACCGATAGGGTCCATATAAACGCCAATCAGCCCCAGCATTTT
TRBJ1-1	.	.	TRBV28	CASGVSNTEAFF	TGTGCCAGCGGGGTCAGTAACACTGAAGCTTTCTTT
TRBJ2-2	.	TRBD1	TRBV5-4	CASRLGTGRTGELFF	TGTGCCAGCAGGCTCGGGACAGGGCGGACCGGGGAGCTGTTTTTT
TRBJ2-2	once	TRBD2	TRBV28	CASSRTSGRGGELFF	TGTGCCAGCAGTCGAACTAGCGGGAGGGGCGGGGAGCTGTTTTTT
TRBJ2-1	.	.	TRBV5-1	CASKAEDNEQFF	TGCGCCAGCAAAGCGGAGGACAATGAGCAGTTCTTC
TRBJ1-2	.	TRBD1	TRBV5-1	CASSLAGGVRGYTF	TGCGCCAGCAGCTTGGCAGGGGGCGTTCGTGGCTACACCTTC
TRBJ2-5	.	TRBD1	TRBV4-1	CASSRFGQGTSGETQYF	TGCGCCAGCAGCCGCTTCGGACAGGGGACGTCTGGTGAGACCCAGTACTTC
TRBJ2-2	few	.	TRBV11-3	CASSFGNTGELFF	TGTGCCAGCAGCTTCGGGAACACCGGGGAGCTGTTTTTT
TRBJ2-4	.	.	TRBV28	CASSFVRFKNIQYF	TGTGCCAGCAGTTTTGTACGTTTTAAAAACATTCAGTACTTC
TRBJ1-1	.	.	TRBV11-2	CASSLVFSNTEAFF	TGTGCCAGCAGCTTAGTATTCAGTAACACTGAAGCTTTCTTT
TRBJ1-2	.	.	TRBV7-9	CASSPLQQFGYTF	TGTGCCAGCAGCCCTCTACAACAATTTGGCTACACCTTC
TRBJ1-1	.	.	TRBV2	CATRSYGPTEAFF	TGTGCCACCAGGAGTTACGGTCCCACTGAAGCTTTCTTT
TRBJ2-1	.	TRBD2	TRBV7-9	CASSPVGTSGARTEQFF	TGTGCCAGCAGCCCCGTAGGGACTAGCGGGGCGAGGACAGAGCAGTTCTTC
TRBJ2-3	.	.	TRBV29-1	CSGIATSTDTQYF	TGCAGCGGCATAGCGACTAGCACAGATACGCAGTATTTT
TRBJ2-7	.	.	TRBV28	CASGAPYEQYF	TGTGCCAGCGGAGCCCCCTACGAGCAGTACTTC
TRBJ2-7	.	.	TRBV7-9	CASSEGLREEQYF	TGTGCCAGCAGCGAGGGACTTCGGGAGGAGCAGTACTTC
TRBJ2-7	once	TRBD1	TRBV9	CASSEGTAVSYEQYF	TGTGCCAGCAGCGAGGGGACAGCCGTCTCCTACGAGCAGTACTTC
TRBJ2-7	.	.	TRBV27	CASSLSPGAKSYEQYF	TGTGCCAGCAGTTTATCGCCAGGGGCGAAATCCTACGAGCAGTACTTC
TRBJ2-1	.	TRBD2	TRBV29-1	CSASGTSGLKGSYNEQFF	TGCAGCGCTTCCGGGACTAGCGGTTTAAAAGGCTCCTACAATGAGCAGTTCTTC
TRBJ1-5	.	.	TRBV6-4	CASSDGRNQPQHF	TGTGCCAGCAGTGACGGTCGCAATCAGCCCCAGCATTTT
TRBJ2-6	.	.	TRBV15	CATSSPNPVSGANVLTF	TGTGCCACCAGCAGTCCAAACCCAGTCTCGGGGGCCAACGTCCTGACTTTC
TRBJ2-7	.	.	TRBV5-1	CASSLTPVYEQYF	TGCGCCAGCAGCTTGACTCCCGTCTACGAGCAGTACTTC
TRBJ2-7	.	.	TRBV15	CATSRDRTESQTYSYEQYF	TGTGCCACCAGCAGAGATCGGACAGAATCTCAAACCTATTCCTACGAGCAGTACTTC
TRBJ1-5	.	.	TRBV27	CASWNGGYNQPQHF	TGTGCCAGTTGGAACGGGGGATACAATCAGCCCCAGCATTTT
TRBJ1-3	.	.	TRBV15	CATTSSSGNTIYF	TGTGCCACAACATCGAGCTCTGGAAACACCATATATTTT